This note documents a single T cell receptor (beta chain) sequence. The sample belongs to a study of blood T cell repertoires in COVID-19. Per the original methods: Amplification of reference gene primers was used by the study to estimate nucleated cell counts. Sequencing used immunoSEQ multiplex PCR; TCRdb keeps in-frame clones, though not all of them. The V and J calls and clone size are taken from that table; D and trimming were inferred from the DNA. The sample contains 20,000 or so clones, 70% to 90% of which appear only once. This CDR3 region has 15 residues. Germline CDR1 is MNHNS and CDR2 is SASEGT. V gave up 3 bases and J gave up 12 bases, with 21 bases separating them.

Material: peripheral blood. The chain couples TRBV6-1 to TRBJ2-1; weak D call: TRBD2 (5 bases). This sequence was found in a human donor with active COVID-19. The donor label of this sample is uncertain. As DNA, the CDR3 is TGTGCCAGCAGTGAGGCTCCGGGGTCGGCCGATCGGCAGTTCTTC. Its translation is CASSEAPGSADRQFF.